This TCR beta chain was identified during a study of cytomegalovirus exposure and HLA in healthy donors. Points from the study as a whole: One variant, a missense change in DCLRE1C, was linked in a later analysis to TCR beta V- and J-gene trimming.

Vbeta (60) and Jbeta (13) primers were used in the PCR. Here immunoSEQ multiplex PCR was the method, and the copy in TCRdb shows in-frame clones only, minus some. The data show hundreds of thousands of clones, 80% to 90% seen once. Of note for this clone: Antigen unknown.

Between the trimmed V and J ends, which lost 5 bases and 8 bases, there was a span of 12 bases. The V gene's germline CDR1 is SGHTA and CDR2 FQGNSA. There are 13 residues in the CDR3. This chain joins TRBV7-2 and TRBJ1-4; D remains unclear. This TCR was sampled from a man younger than 45 in good health and CMV-seronegative. Sequencing used PBMCs. The chain's CDR3 is CASSLGPGEKLFF. Written as DNA, the CDR3 is TGTGCCAGCAGCCTCGGGCCGGGAGAAAAACTGTTTTTT. The full variable domain, rest sourced from reference TRBV7-2 and TRBJ1-4, is GAGVSQSPSNKVTEKGKDVELRCDPISGHTALYWYRQSLGQGLEFLIYFQGNSAPDKSGLPSDRFSAERTGGSVSTLTIQRTQQEDSAVYLCASSLGPGEKLFFGSGTQLSVL.